The 10 T cell receptor beta chains below all came from one sample that was sequenced in a study of CD8+ T cells in alopecia areata. cDNA reverse transcribed from extracted RNA served as the sequencing template. Sequenced by immunoSEQ multiplex PCR; TCRdb stores in-frame clones only, minus some. In the table there are around 35,000 clones, roughly 50% of which are singletons. The sequenced sample was NKG2D-high CD8+ T cells sorted from blood. These TCRs come from a human donor with alopecia areata.

The rearrangement joins TRBV9 to TRBJ2-5; maybe TRBD2 (5 bases). This CDR3 comprises 13 residues. The ends were cut back, 3 bases at V and 3 bases at J, with 9 bases in the middle. Germline CDR1 and CDR2: SGDLS and YYNGEE. DNA of the CDR3: TGTGCCAGCAGCGCTATGGGAGAAGAGACCCAGTACTTC. It codes for CASSAMGEETQYF.

This clone turned up a few times. The chain links TRBV6-5 to TRBJ2-1; 7 bases align to TRBD2. The CDR3 is made up of 13 amino acids. Germline loops: CDR1 MNHEY, CDR2 SVGAGI. J lost 9 bases, V lost 5 bases, and 7 bases had no gene match. The CDR3 spells CASSIGTMSEQFF. The CDR3 coding sequence is TGTGCCAGCAGTATTGGGACTATGAGTGAGCAGTTCTTC.

V and J are TRBV28 and TRBJ2-1; no reliable D call. The CDR3 runs to 18 residues. The germline V gene has CDR1 MDHEN and CDR2 SYDVKM. V lost 6 bases and J 0 bases, leaving 21 bases between the germline ends. The DNA for the CDR3 is TGTGCCAGCAGCCTGAACCGCGGCAGCCTCCACTCCTACAATGAGCAGTTCTTC. Translation gives CASSLNRGSLHSYNEQFF.

The genes are TRBV7-3 and TRBJ2-7; 9 positions agree with TRBD2. V lost 4 bases, J lost 2 bases, and 0 bases stayed unmatched. The CDR3 runs to 13 residues. Germline V gene data show CDR1 as SGHTA and CDR2 as FQGTGA. The DNA for the CDR3 is TGTGCCAGCAGCTCTAGCGGGACCTACGAGCAGTACTTC. It encodes CASSSSGTYEQYF.

As to this clone: The sample carries other DNA sequences with the same CDR3. The chain couples TRBV5-6 to TRBJ2-2, with D perhaps assigned TRBD1 or TRBD2 (5 bases each). The CDR3 runs 19 residues. The germline CDR1 and CDR2 sequences are SGHDT and YYEEEE. Trimming took 3 bases from V and 3 from J, leaving 24 bases between them. CDR3 sequence reads: CASSWDRDSEGDYTGELFF. CDR3 DNA: TGTGCCAGCAGCTGGGACCGGGATTCCGAGGGCGATTACACCGGGGAGCTGTTTTTT.

This chain joins TRBV6-5 and TRBJ2-2; D unclear. This CDR3 region has 11 residues. Trimming removed 5 bases at V and 6 bases at J, with 4 bases between. Germline values: CDR1 MNHEY, CDR2 SVGAGI. CDR3 loop: CASSVSGELFF. The CDR3 nucleotides are TGTGCCAGCAGTGTATCCGGGGAGCTGTTTTTT.

This chain joins TRBV4-1 and TRBJ2-5; D is possibly TRBD1 (6 bases). The CDR3 is 13 residues long. CDR1 is MGHRA, CDR2 YSYEKL, per germline. Trimming took off 6 bases at V and 5 bases at J, with 13 bases between the two ends. The CDR3 region has the DNA TGCGCCAGCAGTACAGGGTCTTATGAGACCCAGTACTTC. Protein sequence: CASSTGSYETQYF.

CDR3 in DNA: TGTGCCAGCAGCTTCGGGGGGGGCGAGCAGACCCAGTACTTC. Its protein is CASSFGGGEQTQYF. The V call is TRBV5-4, the J call TRBJ2-5; 8 nucleotides agree with TRBD2. Germline assignment: CDR1 SGHNT and CDR2 YYREEE (reference sequence). Trimming removed 2 bases from V and 6 bases from J; junction bases left unmatched: 6. The CDR3 spans 14 residues.

The chain has TRBV7-2 and TRBJ1-1; tentatively, D is TRBD1 (5 bases). Germline CDR1 SGHTA, CDR2 FQGNSA. The CDR3 is made up of 12 amino acids. The V and J ends lost 5 bases and 5 bases respectively, with 9 bases between them. The CDR3 here is CASSPRTTEAFF. The DNA of the CDR3 is TGTGCCAGCAGCCCCAGGACAACTGAAGCTTTCTTT.

The chain has TRBV27 and TRBJ2-7; no reliable D call. Germline CDR1 reads MNHEY; CDR2 reads SMNVEV (reference sequence). This CDR3 contains 12 residues. Trimming removed 3 bases from V and 6 bases from J, with 9 bases in between. This CDR3 is CASSFPGLEQYF. The CDR3 DNA is TGTGCCAGCAGTTTTCCGGGTCTCGAGCAGTACTTC.